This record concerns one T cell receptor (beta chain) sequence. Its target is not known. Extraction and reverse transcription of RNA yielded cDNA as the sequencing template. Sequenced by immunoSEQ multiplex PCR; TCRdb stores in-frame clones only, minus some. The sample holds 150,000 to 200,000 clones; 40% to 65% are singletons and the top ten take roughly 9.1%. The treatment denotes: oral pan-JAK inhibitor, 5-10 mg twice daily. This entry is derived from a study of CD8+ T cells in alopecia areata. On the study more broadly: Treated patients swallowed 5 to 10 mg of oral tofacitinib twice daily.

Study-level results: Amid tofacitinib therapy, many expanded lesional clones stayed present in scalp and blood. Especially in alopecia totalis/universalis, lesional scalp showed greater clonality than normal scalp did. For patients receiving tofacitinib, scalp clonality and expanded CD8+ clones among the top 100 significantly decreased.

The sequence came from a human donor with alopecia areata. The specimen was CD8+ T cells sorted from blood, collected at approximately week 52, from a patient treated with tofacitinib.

The CDR3 protein is CSVGLAGGQLFPQYF. The CDR3, as DNA: TGCAGCGTTGGACTAGCGGGGGGGCAGCTTTTCCCCCAGTACTTC. The chain is built from TRBV29-1 and TRBJ2-5; TRBD2 agrees at 14 bases. With V trimmed by 4 bases and J by 9 bases, 10 bases remained unmatched. The CDR3 is 15 amino acids. The V gene's germline CDR1 is SQVTM and CDR2 ANQGSEA.